This TCR beta chain was profiled in a study of Graves' ophthalmopathy and Graves' hyperthyroidism. This clonotype was counted ten times or more. Transcripts of RNA were the source for amplifying TCR beta CDR3 regions. The first-round RT-PCR employed HTBI primers together with the Qiagen OneStep RT-PCR kit. A multiplex PCR was then performed as the second round. Via MiXCR, TCRdb re-called the multiplex PCR reads, giving one row per CDR3 protein. Of 300,000 to 400,000 distinct CDR3 sequences listed, about 15% were seen once; the top ten hold roughly 2.4%. Included hyperthyroidism patients were aged 18 to 65 and newly diagnosed (under 2 months' duration). Clinical symptoms, serum thyroxine, TRAb, thyroid ultrasound and orbital computed tomography formed the basis of diagnosis. The sample consisted of peripheral blood. The source is an adult woman with stable Graves' hyperthyroidism.

CDR3 sequence: CASSQATDRRRGPFF. The DNA for the CDR3 is TGCGCCAGCAGCCAAGCAACCGACCGGCGGCGGGGACCTTTCTTT. J is TRBJ1-1 and V is TRBV4-3; a weak D match, TRBD1 (5 bases). Trimming took 1 base from V and 12 from J, leaving 21 bases between them. The CDR3 loop spans 15 amino acids. Germline V lookup: CDR1 LGHNA, CDR2 YSLEER.